The 14 T cell receptor beta chains below all came from one sample that was sequenced in a study of T cells after yellow fever vaccination. TCRdb used MiXCR to reprocess the 5' RACE reads, holding one entry per CDR3 protein. Counted here are 300,000 to 400,000 distinct CDR3 sequences, approximately 9% occurring once; the ten biggest clones make up more than 15%. Source: PBMCs, taken on the day of the first yellow fever vaccination. These receptor sequences come from a man younger than 35 who received the YFV17D yellow fever vaccine.

CDR3 DNA sequence: TGTGCCAGCAGCTCTAACAGGCTCGAGCAGTACTTC. Translated, it gives CASSSNRLEQYF. The chain recombines TRBV6-5 with TRBJ2-7; maybe TRBD1 (5 bases). CDR3 length: 12 residues. V was clipped by 6 bases and J by 6 bases, with 12 bases between them. The germline V gene has CDR1 MNHEY and CDR2 SVGAGI.

The chain couples TRBV20-1 to TRBJ2-1; 11 bases match TRBD2. In germline, CDR1 is DFQATT, CDR2 SNEGSKA (reference sequence). CDR3 length equals 17 residues. V lost 2 bases to trimming and J lost 4 bases; unmatched junction nucleotides: 10. CDR3 bases: TGCAGTGCTAGATCTCCCACTAGCGGGGGCCTATACAATGAGCAGTTCTTC. It translates to CSARSPTSGGLYNEQFF.

This clonotype was observed a few times. J is TRBJ1-4 and V is TRBV11-2; 11 bases agree with TRBD1. The CDR3 spans 12 residues. Trimming cost V 8 bases and J 8 bases; bases outside gene matches: 1. Germline V gene sequence: CDR1 SGHAT, CDR2 FQNNGV. The CDR3 region is CASGQGAEKLFF. DNA for the CDR3: TGTGCCAGCGGACAGGGGGCGGAAAAACTGTTTTTT.

In this sample, this clonotype turned up many times. The chain is built from TRBV5-5 and TRBJ2-3; possibly TRBD1 for D (5 bases). V gave up 2 bases and J gave up 4 bases, with 8 bases separating them. The CDR3 is 13 amino acids. From germline, CDR1 is SGHKS and CDR2 YYEKEE (reference sequence). CDR3 coding DNA: TGTGCCAGCAGCTTTGACAGATCAGATACGCAGTATTTT. Translation gives CASSFDRSDTQYF. Full variable domain (remainder filled in from reference TRBV5-5 and TRBJ2-3): DAGVTQSPTHLIKTRGQQVTLRCSPISGHKSVSWYQQVLGQGPQFIFQYYEKEERGRGNFPDRFSARQFPNYSSELNVNALLLGDSALYLCASSFDRSDTQYFGPGTRLTVL.

There are a few counts of this clonotype. The V gene is TRBV6-1, the J gene TRBJ1-1; 8 bases are shared with TRBD1. J gave up 4 bases and V 6 bases, and 7 bases lay outside the gene matches. Germline CDR1 is MNHNS and CDR2 is SASEGT. CDR3 length: 14 amino acids. The CDR3 sequence: CASRDRAGGTEAFF. As DNA, the CDR3 is TGTGCCAGCAGGGACAGGGCGGGGGGCACTGAAGCTTTCTTT.

This clonotype was counted between two and nine times. The chain combines TRBV12-3 or TRBV12-4 with TRBJ2-1; 12 bases map to TRBD2. This CDR3 has 19 amino acids. Germline trimming cut 4 bases from V and 0 bases from J; bases unmatched to any gene: 10. The CDR3 loop reads CASSSLGLAGPDSYNEQFF. The CDR3 bases are TGTGCCAGCAGTTCTCTGGGACTAGCGGGCCCAGACTCCTACAATGAGCAGTTCTTC.

This clonotype has ten or more counts. The chain carries TRBV5-1 and TRBJ2-7, with D perhaps given as TRBD1 or TRBD2 (5 bases each). Trimming took 2 bases from V and 6 from J, leaving 9 bases between them. CDR3 length: 12 residues. Germline V lookup: CDR1 SGHRS, CDR2 YFSETQ. In nucleotides, the CDR3 is TGCGCCAGCAGCTTAGATGGGGGCGAGCAGTACTTC. It translates to CASSLDGGEQYF.

This clonotype has ten or more counts. The chain has TRBV4-2 and TRBJ1-1; D not certain. CDR3 length: 16 amino acids. The V and J ends lost 3 bases and 4 bases respectively, with 18 bases between them. Germline CDR1 and CDR2: LGHNA and YNFKEQ. This CDR3 reads CASSQAVGQTPTEAFF. For the CDR3, the DNA is TGTGCCAGCAGCCAGGCCGTCGGGCAGACTCCCACTGAAGCTTTCTTT.

The CDR3 is CASSVGAGDSTDTQYF. CDR3 sequence (DNA): TGTGCCAGCAGCGTAGGAGCGGGGGACTCCACAGATACGCAGTATTTT. The chain employs TRBV9 and TRBJ2-3; 8 nucleotides line up with TRBD2. The CDR3 length is 16 residues. The germline V gene encodes CDR1 SGDLS and CDR2 YYNGEE. The J segment lost 2 bases and the V segment lost 0 bases, leaving 5 bases of the junction unmatched.

This clonotype was seen repeatedly, ten times or more. The CDR3 spells CSARDPGQGADGYTF. In DNA, the CDR3 is TGCAGTGCTAGAGATCCGGGACAGGGGGCGGACGGCTACACCTTC. The chain carries TRBV20-1 and TRBJ1-2; 12 bases map to TRBD1. V lost 0 bases, J lost 8 bases, and 7 bases stayed unmatched. The CDR3 is made up of 15 amino acids. Germline V CDR1 and CDR2: DFQATT, SNEGSKA (reference sequence).

This clonotype was recorded a few times. The V call is TRBV5-1, the J call TRBJ1-6, with no clear D. The ends were cut back, 0 bases at V and 4 bases at J, with 14 bases in the middle. Looked up from germline, CDR1 is SGHRS and CDR2 is YFSETQ. The CDR3 sequence is 17 residues long. The CDR3 spells CASSLAFRTSYNSPLHF. The DNA of the CDR3 is TGCGCCAGCAGCTTGGCATTTAGGACCTCTTATAATTCACCCCTCCACTTT.

The table lists this clonotype with a few counts. The chain joins TRBV13 to TRBJ2-3; D tentatively reads TRBD1 or TRBD2 (6 bases each). Germline V gene sequence: CDR1 PRHDT, CDR2 FYEKMQ (reference sequence). The CDR3 has 16 amino acids. Trimming stripped 4 bases from V and 4 bases from J, with 18 bases between. CDR3 region: CASSYPLEGGPDTQYF. DNA of the CDR3: TGTGCCAGCAGCTACCCACTAGAGGGGGGCCCAGATACGCAGTATTTT.

This clonotype was detected a few times. The CDR3: CRPYPRGETGNTIYF. In nucleotides, the CDR3 is TGCAGACCCTACCCGAGGGGGGAGACTGGAAACACCATATATTTT. V usage is TRBV20-1 and J usage is TRBJ1-3; a possible D gene is TRBD1 (6 bases). This CDR3 contains 15 residues. From germline, CDR1 is DFQATT and CDR2 SNEGSKA (reference sequence).

This clonotype was seen a few times. The J gene is TRBJ1-6, the V gene TRBV5-1; no firm D call. CDR3 size: 13 residues. The V and J ends lost 0 bases and 7 bases respectively, with 5 bases between them. In germline, CDR1 is SGHRS, CDR2 YFSETQ. The CDR3 reads CASSLETNSPLHF. The CDR3 nucleotides are TGCGCCAGCAGCTTGGAAACCAATTCACCCCTCCACTTT.